The table lists the clone carrying this TCR beta chain with many counts. Its antigen is not known. This sample was taken from a study of T-cell memory formation after mild COVID-19. Overall study: Largely, the TCR clusters proved donor specific. General study points: Second-wave clones peaking on day 37 lacked confirmed SARS-CoV-2 specificity. Most CD4+ clones that shrank were in CM and EM, while CD8+ ones turned up in EMRA.

The CDR3 length is 15 residues. Germline trimming cut 6 bases from V and 8 bases from J; bases unmatched to any gene: 10. TCRdb used MiXCR to reprocess the 5' RACE reads, holding one entry per CDR3 protein. The data contain under 250,000 distinct CDR3 sequences, 15% of them singletons. The sample comprised PBMCs or a T cell subset sorted from them (not recorded which). This sequence originates from an adult woman who had mild COVID-19 (a few samples of this study predate the infection). Cell type and time point are not known. The V gene is TRBV12-3 or TRBV12-4, the J gene TRBJ2-1; the match to TRBD2 covers 10 bases. CDR3 protein: CASSPGLAVHHEQFF. CDR3 bases: TGTGCCAGCAGCCCCGGACTAGCGGTTCACCATGAGCAGTTCTTC.